This TCR beta chain was sequenced in a study of PD-L1 blockade in urothelial cancer (dated by TCRdb to about 2017). Notes on the research overall: Therapy was started in the mid-2010s for all patients, and atezolizumab 1,200 mg was administered intravenously every 3 weeks. Durable clinical benefit meant progression-free survival longer than 6 months, and TCR features were also tested against progression-free and overall survival. Blood samples gave median yields of approximately 130,000 T cells and 82,636 unique TCRs, along with a median clonality of 0.080. Blood samples were analyzed 3 weeks after the start of treatment (second dose) and 6 weeks after the start of treatment. Durable clinical benefit was achieved by nine patients but not by the remaining 20. About 85% of the roughly 29 patients were identified as males with urothelial cancer of bladder origin, and a prior smoking history was reported by 18 of 29 patients. An ECOG performance status of 0 or 1 was recorded for the patients, and 0 to 3 prior chemotherapy regimens had been received by the patients. Over 28 patients had pretreatment blood TCR-seq, about 24 had at least one posttreatment blood collection, and about 24 had tumor TCR-seq. In the same patients who had TCR sequencing, pretreatment tumors also underwent whole exome sequencing and RNA sequencing. TCR sequencing covered pretreatment tumor samples and matched, serially collected peripheral blood taken before and after atezolizumab treatment. An exploratory multi-omic analysis was conducted of the somatic, immune and clinical correlates of response to PD-L1 blockade with atezolizumab in urothelial cancer. Study-wide conclusions, independent of this receptor: Greater expansion of tumor-associated TCR clones in peripheral blood 3 weeks after the start of treatment was observed in patients with durable benefit (n of about 20, p = 0.022). Improved progression-free and overall survival was found to be associated with pretreatment peripheral blood TCR clonality below the median. Because the sample size was small (n ≈ 30) and many exploratory analyses were performed, the results are intended to be hypothesis-generating.

Worth noting for this clone: The antigen it binds to is not known. It has no much larger one-base neighbor in the sample; base qualities were not kept.

For CDR1 and CDR2, the germline V gene (reference sequence) lists SEHNR and FQNEAQ. From V the trimming removes 0 bases and from J it removes 5 bases, while the gene matches leave 5 bases of the junction unaccounted for. The CDR3 runs 15 residues from the cysteine to the phenylalanine. Solely the CDR3 DNA is kept, with 45 bases framed from the first base. The cohort comprised roughly 30 patients with locally advanced or metastatic urothelial carcinoma treated at Memorial Sloan Kettering on a trial protocol. Peripheral blood mononuclear cells were collected from each patient pretreatment and during treatment, giving between 1 and 8 total time points per patient. The Qiagen DNeasy Blood extraction kit was used to purify genomic DNA from total PBMCs and from tumor samples. Collected pretreatment and during treatment, PBMCs were isolated and stored as previously described. To estimate absolute template abundance from read counts, synthetic TCR analog templates were spiked into each PCR. TCRbeta CDR3 regions were amplified from genomic DNA with bias-controlled V and J gene primers using the immunoSEQ assay. Sequencing of rearranged TCRbeta segments was done at approximately 20X coverage. In the paper's pipeline: Sequencing errors were corrected by clustering and CDR3s were annotated against IMGT to assign V, D and J genes. Out-of-frame and stop-codon sequences were excluded, and only productive TCRbeta rearrangements were used in downstream analyses. To compute clonality, Shannon entropy was normalized by the log of the number of unique productive sequences and then subtracted from one. Clones differing between time points or between blood and tumor were identified using Fisher's exact test with Benjamini-Hochberg correction, with an adjusted p below 0.01 applied as the threshold. Here the immuneACCESS table is served through TCRdb, limited to in-frame sequences with V and J called. Missing clones are a known gap in these copies; in checked studies unresolved V genes cover under half, and the rest lacks a known reason. V and J calls and clone size are given by that table; D and trimming were obtained from the DNA. The sample table holds approximately 71,000 clones, of which 70% to 90% were seen once. The ten largest clonotypes hold less than 4% of the sample.

This sequence was found in a man in his fifties or sixties with urothelial cancer. The sample here was PBMCs, taken around atezolizumab (anti-PD-L1) treatment. The chain was built from TRBV7-9 and TRBJ2-5; 8 bases in the middle match TRBD1. The CDR3 reads as follows: CASSLATGVTETQYF. The base sequence is TGTGCCAGCAGCTTAGCGACAGGGGTAACGGAGACCCAGTACTTC.